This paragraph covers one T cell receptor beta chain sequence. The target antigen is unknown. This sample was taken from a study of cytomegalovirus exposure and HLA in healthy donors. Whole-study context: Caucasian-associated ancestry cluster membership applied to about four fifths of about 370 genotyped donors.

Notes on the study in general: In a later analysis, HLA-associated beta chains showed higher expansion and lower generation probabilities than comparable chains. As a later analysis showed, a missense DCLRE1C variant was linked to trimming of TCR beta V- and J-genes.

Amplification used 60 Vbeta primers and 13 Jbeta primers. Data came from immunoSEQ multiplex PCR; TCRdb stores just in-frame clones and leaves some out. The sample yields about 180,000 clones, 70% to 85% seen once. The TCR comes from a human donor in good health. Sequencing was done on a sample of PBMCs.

The CDR3 loop reads CASSQDDFREQYF. For the CDR3, the DNA is TGTGCCAGCAGCCAAGATGACTTTAGGGAGCAGTACTTC. This rearrangement joins TRBV4-2 to TRBJ2-7; D ambiguous. Germline V gene sequence: CDR1 LGHNA, CDR2 YNFKEQ. CDR3 size: 13 residues. Trimming removed 0 bases from V and 7 bases from J, with 10 bases in between.